The present T cell receptor (beta chain) was sequenced within a study of blood T cells in healthy people across ages. The donors, aged about 6 to 100, were healthy Caucasians from Russia. Primed by a sample-barcoded 5' primer and a J-beta primer mix, a second PCR proceeded for about 7 to 11 cycles. TCRdb re-derived calls from the 5' RACE reads in MiXCR, one entry per CDR3 protein. The profile shows 1.5 million to 1.8 million distinct CDR3 sequences, about 42% of them singletons. Germline V gives CDR1 MNHEY, CDR2 SVGEGT. Unmatched junction bases numbered 8, after V lost 3 bases and J lost 1 base. This CDR3 comprises 16 residues. Overall study results and limits: Observed TCR beta diversity showed a strong correlation with the percentage of naive T cells as measured by flow cytometry. Expanded clonotype shifts may have been confounded, as the donors had an unknown CMV status.

A remark on this clonotype: Its antigen is unknown.

The rearrangement uses TRBV6-2 or TRBV6-3 and TRBJ2-5; TRBD1 aligns across 7 bases. The receptor was isolated from a woman between 18 and 30 years old in good health. The specimen sequenced was blood. CDR3 sequence reads: CASSYTRGQLQETQYF. The CDR3 coding sequence is TGTGCCAGCAGTTATACCCGGGGACAGCTCCAAGAGACCCAGTACTTC.